These T cell receptor beta chains were read from a single sample in a study of blood T cell repertoires in COVID-19. The protocol was immunoSEQ multiplex PCR, while the TCRdb copy is restricted to in-frame clones and leaves out a portion. The data show some 87,000 clones, with around 81% seen just once and around 15% held by the top ten. Specimen: peripheral blood. Receptor source: a human donor in a cohort sampled during active COVID-19. Both conserved end residues are trimmed from each CDR3. The D gene is left open where the match is weak. Clone size, where shown, is once, few, many, or a class for clones that have expanded.

d_call j_call v_call clone_size cdr3_aa
NA TRBJ1-2 TRBV2 NA ASHGADGTKYGYT
NA TRBJ2-1 TRBV29-1 NA SVPGLIYNEQF
NA TRBJ2-1 TRBV7-9 NA ASSLQGPDNEQF
NA TRBJ1-6 TRBV4-1 NA ASSQERINNSPLH
NA TRBJ2-6 TRBV3-1/TRBV3-2 NA ASSQDRVGGANVLT
NA TRBJ2-5 TRBV6-1 NA ASSQPSRGQETQY
TRBD2 TRBJ2-6 TRBV7-3 NA ASSLSGTGGSGANVLT
NA TRBJ2-3 TRBV5-4 once ASSLEWVGTDTQY
TRBD1 TRBJ2-2 TRBV7-6 NA ASSLGLAGQGYTGELF
TRBD2 TRBJ2-7 TRBV5-1 NA ASSQTPGGGEQY
NA TRBJ2-5 TRBV27 NA ASRPHPGPQGGETQY
TRBD1 TRBJ1-1 TRBV7-9 NA ASSGGTEGTEAF
TRBD2 TRBJ2-1 TRBV11-3 NA ASSLSSGTLSYNEQF
NA TRBJ1-4 TRBV28 NA ASSPPPPRHAKLF
NA TRBJ1-1 TRBV2 NA ATSAGGGAEAF
TRBD1 TRBJ1-2 TRBV6-2/TRBV6-3 NA ASSTQGAGGYT
TRBD1 TRBJ1-5 TRBV30 NA AWSRQGDNQPQH
NA TRBJ2-1 TRBV19 NA ASSTGSPSYNEQF
TRBD2 TRBJ2-3 TRBV6-2/TRBV6-3 NA ASSYSETRALAGGTDTQY
TRBD2 TRBJ2-5 TRBV4-1 few ASSQVRGGETQY
NA TRBJ2-1 TRBV7-2 NA ASSLVALSSYNEQF
NA TRBJ1-3 TRBV7-2 NA ASSQLQGPGNTIY
NA TRBJ2-1 TRBV27 NA ASSPGLLYNEQF
TRBD1 TRBJ2-3 TRBV24-1 NA ATSDPDRLTGDTQY
TRBD1 TRBJ1-1 TRBV30 NA AWRPWDSKNTEAF
NA TRBJ1-1 TRBV7-9 NA ASSIQGNTEAF